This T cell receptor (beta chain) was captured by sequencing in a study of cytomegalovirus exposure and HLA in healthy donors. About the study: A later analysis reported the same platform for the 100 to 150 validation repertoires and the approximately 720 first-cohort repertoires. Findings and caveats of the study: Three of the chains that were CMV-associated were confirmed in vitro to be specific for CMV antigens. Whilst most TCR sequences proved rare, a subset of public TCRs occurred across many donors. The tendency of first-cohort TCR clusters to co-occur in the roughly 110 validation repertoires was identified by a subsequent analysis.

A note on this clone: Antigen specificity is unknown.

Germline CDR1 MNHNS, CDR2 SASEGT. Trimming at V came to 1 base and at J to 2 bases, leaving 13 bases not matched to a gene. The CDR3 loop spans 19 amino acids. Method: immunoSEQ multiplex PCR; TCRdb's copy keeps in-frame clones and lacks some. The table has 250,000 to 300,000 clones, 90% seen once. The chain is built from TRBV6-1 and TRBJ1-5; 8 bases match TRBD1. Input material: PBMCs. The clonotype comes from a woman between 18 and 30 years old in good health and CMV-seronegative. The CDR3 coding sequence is TGTGCCAGCAGTGAAGGGTACCCCGCCAGGGGGCCGGGCAATCAGCCCCAGCATTTT. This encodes CASSEGYPARGPGNQPQHF.